This T cell receptor (beta chain) came from a study of blood T cell repertoires in COVID-19. Data came from immunoSEQ multiplex PCR; TCRdb stores just in-frame clones and leaves some out. The repertoire consists of 45,000 to 70,000 clones, with about nine tenths occurring once and the leading ten covering over 11%. CDR1 LNHDA and CDR2 SQIVND come from the germline V gene (reference sequence). This CDR3 comprises 13 residues. V was trimmed by 10 bases and J by 3 bases, leaving 13 bases between them. The specimen was peripheral blood. This sequence originates from a woman aged 60-70 years with active COVID-19. The chain is built from TRBV19 and TRBJ1-3; D is unclear. The CDR3 DNA follows: TGTGCCACCGCCAGCGGGAATGGAAACACCATATATTTT. Translation: CATASGNGNTIYF.